This TCR beta chain was obtained from a study of kidney transplant recipient with SARS-CoV-2 infection. V was cut by 1 base and J by 5 bases, with 7 bases left in between. Germline V gives CDR1 SGHTA, CDR2 FQGTGA. The CDR3 covers 13 residues. This clonotype was seen many times. TCRdb used MiXCR to reprocess the reads, holding one entry per CDR3 protein. The sample holds 200,000 to 300,000 distinct CDR3 sequences; about 28% are singletons and the top ten take about 7%. The sequencing here drew on a blood sample, taken at baseline and on roughly day 110 from a kidney transplant recipient. The chain employs TRBV7-3 and TRBJ2-3, with unresolved D. The receptor's source is a young adult male patient who had COVID-19 and was a kidney transplant recipient. The graft donor may be the source of some T cells. CDR3 loop: CASSLNSRDTQYF. DNA of the CDR3: TGTGCCAGCAGCTTAAACAGTAGAGATACGCAGTATTTT.